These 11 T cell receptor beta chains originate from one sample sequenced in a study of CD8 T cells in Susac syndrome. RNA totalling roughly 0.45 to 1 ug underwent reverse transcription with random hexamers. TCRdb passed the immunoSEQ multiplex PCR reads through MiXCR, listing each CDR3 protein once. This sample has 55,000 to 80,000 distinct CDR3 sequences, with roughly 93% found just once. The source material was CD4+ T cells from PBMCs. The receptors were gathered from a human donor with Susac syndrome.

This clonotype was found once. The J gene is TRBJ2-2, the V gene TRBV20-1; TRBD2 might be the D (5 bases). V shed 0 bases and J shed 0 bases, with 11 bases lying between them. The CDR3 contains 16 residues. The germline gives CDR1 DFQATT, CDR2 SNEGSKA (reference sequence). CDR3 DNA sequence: TGCAGTGCTAGAGATCCTAGCACGGCGAACACCGGGGAGCTGTTTTTT. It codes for CSARDPSTANTGELFF.

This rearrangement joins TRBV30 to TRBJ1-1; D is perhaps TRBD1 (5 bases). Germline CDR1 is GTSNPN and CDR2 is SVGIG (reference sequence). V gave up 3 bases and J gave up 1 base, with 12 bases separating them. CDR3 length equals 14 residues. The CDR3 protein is CAWSSGRPNTEAFF. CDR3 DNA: TGTGCCTGGAGCTCGGGACGGCCGAACACTGAAGCTTTCTTT.

Here the CDR3 reads CASKGVGLSGQPLETQYF. In DNA, the CDR3 is TGCGCCAGCAAGGGAGTAGGTTTGTCAGGACAGCCCCTGGAGACCCAGTACTTC. The chain has TRBV5-1 and TRBJ2-5, with D possibly matching TRBD1 (6 bases). CDR3 size: 18 residues. The germline V and J ends were trimmed by 6 bases and 5 bases, with 29 bases remaining between them. CDR1 SGHRS and CDR2 YFSETQ come from the germline V gene.

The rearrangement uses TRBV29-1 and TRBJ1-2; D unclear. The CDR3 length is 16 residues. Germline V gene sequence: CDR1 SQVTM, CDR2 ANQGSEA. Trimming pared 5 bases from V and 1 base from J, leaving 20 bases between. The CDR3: CSVTRLAGRDNYGYTF. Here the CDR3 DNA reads TGCAGCGTTACCAGATTAGCGGGTCGGGATAACTATGGCTACACCTTC.

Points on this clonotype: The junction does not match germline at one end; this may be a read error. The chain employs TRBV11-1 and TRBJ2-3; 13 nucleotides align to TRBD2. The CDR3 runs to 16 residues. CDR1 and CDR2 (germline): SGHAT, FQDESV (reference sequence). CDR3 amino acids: CASRRLAGGRTDTQFF. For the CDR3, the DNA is TGTGCCAGCAGGAGACTAGCGGGGGGACGCACAGATACGCAGTTTTTT.

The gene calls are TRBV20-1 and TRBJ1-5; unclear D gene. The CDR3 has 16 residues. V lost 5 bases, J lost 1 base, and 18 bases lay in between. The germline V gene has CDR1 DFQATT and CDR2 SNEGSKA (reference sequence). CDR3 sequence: CSALDGVGLSNQPQHF. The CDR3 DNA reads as TGCAGTGCTCTCGATGGGGTAGGACTAAGCAATCAGCCCCAGCATTTT.

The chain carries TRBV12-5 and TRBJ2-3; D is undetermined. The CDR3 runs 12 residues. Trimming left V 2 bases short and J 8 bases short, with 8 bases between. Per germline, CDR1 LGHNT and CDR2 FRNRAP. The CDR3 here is CASGLSGGTQYF. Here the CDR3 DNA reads TGTGCTAGTGGTTTGTCCGGCGGTACGCAGTATTTT.

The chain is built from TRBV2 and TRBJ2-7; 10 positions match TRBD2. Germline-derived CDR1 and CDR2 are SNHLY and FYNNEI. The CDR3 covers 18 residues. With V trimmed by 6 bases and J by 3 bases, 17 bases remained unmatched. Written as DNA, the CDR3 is TGTGCCAGCAGGGACCCAGTAGCGGGGGGCCATCGAAACTACGAGCAGTACTTC. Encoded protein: CASRDPVAGGHRNYEQYF.

As DNA, the CDR3 is TGTGCCAGCAGTTCTTACCGGGAAGGACGTCAGCCCCAGCATTTT. Its translation: CASSSYREGRQPQHF. J is TRBJ1-5 and V is TRBV28; D remains unclear. In germline, CDR1 is MDHEN, CDR2 SYDVKM. The V and J ends lost 4 bases and 6 bases respectively, with 16 bases between them. The CDR3 loop spans 15 amino acids.

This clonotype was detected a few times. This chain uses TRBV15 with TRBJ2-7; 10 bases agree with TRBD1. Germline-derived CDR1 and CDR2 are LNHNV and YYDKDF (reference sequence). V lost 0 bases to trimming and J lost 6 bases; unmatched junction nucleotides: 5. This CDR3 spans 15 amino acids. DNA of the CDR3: TGTGCCACCAGCAGAGAGCGACAGGGGGCGTTCGAGCAGTACTTC. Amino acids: CATSRERQGAFEQYF.

CDR3 nucleotide sequence: TGCAGCGTGCGGGTCGGGACAGGGAACTACGAGCAGTACTTC. This gives the protein CSVRVGTGNYEQYF. The chain is built from TRBV29-1 and TRBJ2-7; 9 nucleotides agree with TRBD1. From germline, CDR1 is SQVTM and CDR2 ANQGSEA. The CDR3 sequence is 14 residues long. J lost 3 bases, V lost 6 bases, and 9 bases had no gene match.